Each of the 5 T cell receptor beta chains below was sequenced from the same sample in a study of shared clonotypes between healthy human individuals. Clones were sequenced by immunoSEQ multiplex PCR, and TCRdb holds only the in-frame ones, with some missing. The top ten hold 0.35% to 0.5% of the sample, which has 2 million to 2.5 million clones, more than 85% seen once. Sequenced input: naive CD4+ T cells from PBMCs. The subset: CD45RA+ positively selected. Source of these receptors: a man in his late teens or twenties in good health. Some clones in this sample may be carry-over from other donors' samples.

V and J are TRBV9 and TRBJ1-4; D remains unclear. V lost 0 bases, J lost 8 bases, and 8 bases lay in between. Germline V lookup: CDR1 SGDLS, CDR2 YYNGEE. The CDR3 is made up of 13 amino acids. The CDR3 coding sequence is TGTGCCAGCAGCGTAGCTGCGGGGGAAAAACTGTTTTTT. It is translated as CASSVAAGEKLFF.

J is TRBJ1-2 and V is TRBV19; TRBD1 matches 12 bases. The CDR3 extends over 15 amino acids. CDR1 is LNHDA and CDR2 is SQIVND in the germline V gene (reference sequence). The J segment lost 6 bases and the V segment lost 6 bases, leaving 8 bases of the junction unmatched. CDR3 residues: CASRSGQGAEDGYTF. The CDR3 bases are TGTGCCAGTAGATCGGGACAGGGGGCCGAGGATGGCTACACCTTC.

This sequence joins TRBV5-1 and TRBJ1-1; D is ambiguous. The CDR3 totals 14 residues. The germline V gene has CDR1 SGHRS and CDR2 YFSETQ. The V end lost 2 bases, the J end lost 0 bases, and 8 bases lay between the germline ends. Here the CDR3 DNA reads TGCGCCAGCAGCTTTCAATCAGTGAACACTGAAGCTTTCTTT. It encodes CASSFQSVNTEAFF.

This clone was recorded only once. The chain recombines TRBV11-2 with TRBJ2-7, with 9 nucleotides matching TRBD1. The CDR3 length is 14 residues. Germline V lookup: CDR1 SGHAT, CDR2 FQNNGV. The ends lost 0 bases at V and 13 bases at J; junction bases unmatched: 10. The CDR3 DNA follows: TGTGCCAGCAGCTTAGATTCTGGGACAGGGTTTTTATACTTC. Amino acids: CASSLDSGTGFLYF.

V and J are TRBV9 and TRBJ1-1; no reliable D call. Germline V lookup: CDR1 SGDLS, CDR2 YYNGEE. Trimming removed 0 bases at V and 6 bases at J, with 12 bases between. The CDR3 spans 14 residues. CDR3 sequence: CASSVEGRVAEAFF. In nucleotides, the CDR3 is TGTGCCAGCAGCGTAGAAGGTCGGGTCGCTGAAGCTTTCTTT.